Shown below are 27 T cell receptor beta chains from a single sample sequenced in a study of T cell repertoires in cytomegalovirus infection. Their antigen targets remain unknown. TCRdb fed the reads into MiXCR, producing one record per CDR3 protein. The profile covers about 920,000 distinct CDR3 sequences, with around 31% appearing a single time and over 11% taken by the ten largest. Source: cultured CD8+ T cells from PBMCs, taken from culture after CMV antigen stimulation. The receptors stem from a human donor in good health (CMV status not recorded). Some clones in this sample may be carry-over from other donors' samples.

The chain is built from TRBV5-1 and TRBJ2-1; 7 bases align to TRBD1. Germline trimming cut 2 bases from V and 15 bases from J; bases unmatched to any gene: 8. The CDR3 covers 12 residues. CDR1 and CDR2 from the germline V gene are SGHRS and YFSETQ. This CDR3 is CASSFDDRARFF. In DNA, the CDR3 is TGCGCCAGCAGCTTCGATGACAGGGCCCGGTTCTTC.

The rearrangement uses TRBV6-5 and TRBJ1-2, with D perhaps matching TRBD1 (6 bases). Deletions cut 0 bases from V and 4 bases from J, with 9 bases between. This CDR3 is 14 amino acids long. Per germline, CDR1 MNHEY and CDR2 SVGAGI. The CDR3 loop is CASSYSVGAYGYTF. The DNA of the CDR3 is TGTGCCAGCAGTTACTCGGTGGGGGCCTATGGCTACACCTTC.

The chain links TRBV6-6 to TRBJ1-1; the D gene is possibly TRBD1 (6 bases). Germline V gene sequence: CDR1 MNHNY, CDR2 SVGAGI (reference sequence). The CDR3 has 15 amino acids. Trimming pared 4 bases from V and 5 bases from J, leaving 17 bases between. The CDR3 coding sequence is TGTGCCAGCAGTTGGCCGCAGGGGTATTATACTGAAGCTTTCTTT. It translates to CASSWPQGYYTEAFF.

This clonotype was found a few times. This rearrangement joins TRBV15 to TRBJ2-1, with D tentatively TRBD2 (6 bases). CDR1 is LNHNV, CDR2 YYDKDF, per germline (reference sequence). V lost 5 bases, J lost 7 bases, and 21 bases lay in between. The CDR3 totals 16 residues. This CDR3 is CATSGFGTRGFNEQFF. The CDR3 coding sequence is TGTGCCACCAGCGGTTTCGGGACTCGGGGCTTTAATGAGCAGTTCTTC.

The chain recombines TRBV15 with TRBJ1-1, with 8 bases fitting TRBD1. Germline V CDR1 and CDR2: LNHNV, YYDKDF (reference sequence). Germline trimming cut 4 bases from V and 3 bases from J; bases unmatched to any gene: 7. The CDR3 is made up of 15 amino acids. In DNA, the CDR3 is TGTGCCACCAGCATACCTGACAGGGGCGACACTGAAGCTTTCTTT. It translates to CATSIPDRGDTEAFF.

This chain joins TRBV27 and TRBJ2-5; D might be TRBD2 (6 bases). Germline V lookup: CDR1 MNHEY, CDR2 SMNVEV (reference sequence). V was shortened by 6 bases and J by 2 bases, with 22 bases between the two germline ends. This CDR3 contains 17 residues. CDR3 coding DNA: TGTGCCAGCAGCCCCGACACGGGACTCAGGACACAAGAGACCCAGTACTTC. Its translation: CASSPDTGLRTQETQYF.

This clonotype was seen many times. CDR3 sequence reads: CASNIIGDTGELFF. The CDR3 nucleotides read TGTGCCAGCAACATTATAGGGGACACCGGGGAGCTGTTTTTT. The chain combines TRBV7-6 with TRBJ2-2; D perhaps matches TRBD1 (5 bases). V was pared by 7 bases and J by 3 bases, with 12 bases between. Germline CDR1 SGHVS, CDR2 FNYEAQ. CDR3 size: 14 residues.

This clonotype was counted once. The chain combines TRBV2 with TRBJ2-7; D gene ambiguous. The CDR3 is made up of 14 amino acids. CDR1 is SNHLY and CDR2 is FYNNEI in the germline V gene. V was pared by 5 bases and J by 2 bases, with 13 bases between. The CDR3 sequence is CASSRAVITYEQYV. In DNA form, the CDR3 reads TGTGCCAGCAGTAGGGCTGTCATCACCTACGAGCAGTACGTC.

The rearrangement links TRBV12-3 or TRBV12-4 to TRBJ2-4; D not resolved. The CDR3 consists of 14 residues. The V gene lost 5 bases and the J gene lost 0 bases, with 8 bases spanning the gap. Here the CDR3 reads CASSTHVAKNIQYF. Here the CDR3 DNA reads TGTGCCAGCAGTACCCATGTAGCCAAAAACATTCAGTACTTC.

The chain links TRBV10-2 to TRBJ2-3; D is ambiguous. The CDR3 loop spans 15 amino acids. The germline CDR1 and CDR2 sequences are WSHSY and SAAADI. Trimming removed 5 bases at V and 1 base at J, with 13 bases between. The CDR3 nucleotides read TGCGCCAGCAGTCCCCGGCTTGTGGGCACAGATACGCAGTATTTT. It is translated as CASSPRLVGTDTQYF.

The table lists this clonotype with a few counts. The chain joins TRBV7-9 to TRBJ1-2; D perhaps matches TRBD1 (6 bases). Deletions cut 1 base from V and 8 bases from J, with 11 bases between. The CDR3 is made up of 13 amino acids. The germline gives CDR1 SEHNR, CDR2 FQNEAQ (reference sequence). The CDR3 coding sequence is TGTGCCAGCAGCTTAGACGACAGGCACGGCTACACCTTC. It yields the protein CASSLDDRHGYTF.

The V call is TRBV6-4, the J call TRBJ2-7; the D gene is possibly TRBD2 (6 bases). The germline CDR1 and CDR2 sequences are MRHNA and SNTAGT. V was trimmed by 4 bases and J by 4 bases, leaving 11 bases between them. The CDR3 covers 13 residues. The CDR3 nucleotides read TGTGCCAGCAGTGTTAATAGCGGTTACGAGCAGTACTTC. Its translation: CASSVNSGYEQYF.

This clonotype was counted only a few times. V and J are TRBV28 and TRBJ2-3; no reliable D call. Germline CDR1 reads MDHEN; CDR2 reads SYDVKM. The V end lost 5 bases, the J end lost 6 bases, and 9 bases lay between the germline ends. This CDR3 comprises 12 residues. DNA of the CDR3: TGTGCCAGCAGTCCAATTGGGGATACGCAGTATTTT. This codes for CASSPIGDTQYF.

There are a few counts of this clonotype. DNA of the CDR3: TGCGCCAGCAGCCAAGGTTGGTCGAACACCGGGGAGCTGTTTTTT. Residues: CASSQGWSNTGELFF. This rearrangement joins TRBV4-1 to TRBJ2-2, with D uncertain. Trimming took off 1 base at V and 0 bases at J, with 6 bases between the two ends. The germline gives CDR1 MGHRA, CDR2 YSYEKL. CDR3 length: 15 residues.

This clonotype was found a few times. The CDR3 spells CSAGSNEQFF. The CDR3 DNA reads as TGCAGTGCGGGGAGCAATGAGCAGTTCTTC. The chain employs TRBV20-1 and TRBJ2-1; perhaps TRBD2 as D (5 bases). The germline V and J ends were trimmed by 6 bases and 6 bases, with 6 bases remaining between them. Germline V gene data show CDR1 as DFQATT and CDR2 as SNEGSKA (reference sequence). The CDR3 consists of 10 residues.

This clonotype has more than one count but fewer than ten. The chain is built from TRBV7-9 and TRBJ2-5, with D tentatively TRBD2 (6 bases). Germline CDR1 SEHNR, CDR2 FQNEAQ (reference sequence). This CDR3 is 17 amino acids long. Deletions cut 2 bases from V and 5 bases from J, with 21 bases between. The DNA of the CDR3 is TGTGCCAGCAGCTTACCGTGGGGGGAAGAGGGGCCGGAGACCCAGTACTTC. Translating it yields CASSLPWGEEGPETQYF.

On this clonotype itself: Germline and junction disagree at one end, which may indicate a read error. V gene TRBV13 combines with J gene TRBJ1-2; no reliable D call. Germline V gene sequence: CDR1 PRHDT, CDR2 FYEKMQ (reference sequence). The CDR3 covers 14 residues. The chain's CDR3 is CASTHNRGNHGYTF. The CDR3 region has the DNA TGTGCCAGCACCCACAATCGAGGTAACCATGGCTACACCTTC.

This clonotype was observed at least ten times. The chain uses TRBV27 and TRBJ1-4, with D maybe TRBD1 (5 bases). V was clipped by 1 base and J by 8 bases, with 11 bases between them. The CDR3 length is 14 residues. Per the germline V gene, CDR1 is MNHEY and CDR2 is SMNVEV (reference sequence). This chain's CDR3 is CASSLWGVGEKLFF. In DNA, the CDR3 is TGTGCCAGCAGTTTATGGGGGGTAGGGGAAAAACTGTTTTTT. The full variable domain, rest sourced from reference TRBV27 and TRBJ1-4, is EAQVTQNPRYLITVTGKKLTVTCSQNMNHEYMSWYRQDPGLGLRQIYYSMNVEVTDKGDVPEGYKVSRKEKRNFPLILESPSPNQTSLYFCASSLWGVGEKLFFGSGTQLSVL.

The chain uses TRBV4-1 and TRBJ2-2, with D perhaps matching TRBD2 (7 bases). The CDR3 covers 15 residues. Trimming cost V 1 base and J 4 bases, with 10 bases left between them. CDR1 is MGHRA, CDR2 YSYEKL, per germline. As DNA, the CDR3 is TGCGCCAGCAGCCAAGCGGGGGGCGGCACCGGGGAGCTGTTTTTT. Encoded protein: CASSQAGGGTGELFF.

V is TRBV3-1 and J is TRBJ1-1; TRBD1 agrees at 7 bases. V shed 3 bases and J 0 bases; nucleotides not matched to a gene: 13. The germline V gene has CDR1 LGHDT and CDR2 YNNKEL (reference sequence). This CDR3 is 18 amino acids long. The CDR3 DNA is TGTGCCAGCAGCCACCTTAGAGACAGGGAGGGGATGAACACTGAAGCTTTCTTT. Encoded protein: CASSHLRDREGMNTEAFF.

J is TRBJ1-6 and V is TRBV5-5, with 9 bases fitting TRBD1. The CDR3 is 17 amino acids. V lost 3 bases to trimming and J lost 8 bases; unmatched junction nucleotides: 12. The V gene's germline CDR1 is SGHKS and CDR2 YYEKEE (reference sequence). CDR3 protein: CASSSGQGAGRDSPLHF. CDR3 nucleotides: TGTGCCAGCAGCTCGGGACAGGGTGCTGGGCGGGATTCACCCCTCCACTTT.

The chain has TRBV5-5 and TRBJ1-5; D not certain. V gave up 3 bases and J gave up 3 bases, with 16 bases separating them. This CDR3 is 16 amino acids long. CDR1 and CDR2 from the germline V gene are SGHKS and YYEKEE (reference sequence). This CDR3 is CASSSTPEQNNQPQHF. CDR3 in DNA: TGTGCCAGCAGCTCAACCCCGGAACAGAACAATCAGCCCCAGCATTTT. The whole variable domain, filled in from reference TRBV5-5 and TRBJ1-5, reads DAGVTQSPTHLIKTRGQQVTLRCSPISGHKSVSWYQQVLGQGPQFIFQYYEKEERGRGNFPDRFSARQFPNYSSELNVNALLLGDSALYLCASSSTPEQNNQPQHFGDGTRLSIL.

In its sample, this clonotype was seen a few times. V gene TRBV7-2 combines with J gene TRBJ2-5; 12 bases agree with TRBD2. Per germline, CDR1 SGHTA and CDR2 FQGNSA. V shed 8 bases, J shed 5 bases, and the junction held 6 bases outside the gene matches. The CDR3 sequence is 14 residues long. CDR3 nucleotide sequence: TGTGCCAGCGGAACTAGCGGGGGGTGGGAGACCCAGTACTTC. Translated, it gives CASGTSGGWETQYF.

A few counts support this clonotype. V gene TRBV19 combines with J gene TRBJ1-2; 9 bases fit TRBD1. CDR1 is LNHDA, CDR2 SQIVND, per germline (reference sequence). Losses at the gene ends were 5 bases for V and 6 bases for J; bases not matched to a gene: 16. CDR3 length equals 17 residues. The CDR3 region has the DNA TGTGCCAGTAGTGGCGGCGGACAGGGGTTATTGTTTCATGGCTACACCTTC. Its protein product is CASSGGGQGLLFHGYTF.

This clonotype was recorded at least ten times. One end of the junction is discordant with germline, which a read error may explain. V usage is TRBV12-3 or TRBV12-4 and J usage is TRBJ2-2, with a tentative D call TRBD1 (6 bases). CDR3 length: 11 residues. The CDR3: CAGRGAGELFF. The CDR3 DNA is TGTGCCGGCAGGGGAGCCGGGGAGCTGTTTTTT.

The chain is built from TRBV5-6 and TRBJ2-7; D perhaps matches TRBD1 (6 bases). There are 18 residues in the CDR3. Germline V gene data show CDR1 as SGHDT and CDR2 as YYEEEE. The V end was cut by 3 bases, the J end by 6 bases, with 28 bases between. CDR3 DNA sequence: TGTGCCAGCAGCTCGTACCCAGCCTACCAGGGGAAGGGTCTCGAGCAGTACGTC. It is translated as CASSSYPAYQGKGLEQYV.

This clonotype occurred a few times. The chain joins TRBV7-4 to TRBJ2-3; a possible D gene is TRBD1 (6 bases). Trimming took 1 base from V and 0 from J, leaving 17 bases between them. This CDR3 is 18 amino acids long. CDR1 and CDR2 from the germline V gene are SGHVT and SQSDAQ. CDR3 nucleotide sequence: TGTGCCAGCAGCTTAGTGGCAGAGGGGGAAGCTAGCACAGATACGCAGTATTTT. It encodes CASSLVAEGEASTDTQYF.